A selection of T cell receptor beta chains follows, all from one sample in a study of T cells in Graves' hyperthyroidism and ophthalmopathy. TCRdb fed the multiplex PCR reads into MiXCR, producing one record per CDR3 protein. This sample has approximately 560,000 distinct CDR3 sequences, with roughly 50% found just once. Source material: peripheral blood or thyroid tissue (not recorded which). These receptor sequences come from a woman in her late teens or twenties with Graves' hyperthyroidism. The CDR3 runs from the conserved cysteine through the conserved F or W. Fields, in order: D gene, V gene, J gene, clone size, CDR3 protein, CDR3 DNA. The D gene is left open where the match is weak. A row's size may be missing; if present it is once, few, many or a size class.

TRBD2	TRBV2	TRBJ2-7	-	CASSASGRPNEQYF	TGCGCCAGCAGCGCCTCCGGGAGGCCAAACGAGCAGTACTTC
TRBD1	TRBV29-1	TRBJ1-1	-	CSLVRQGPEAFF	TGCAGCCTTGTGAGACAGGGTCCTGAAGCTTTCTTT
-	TRBV5-8	TRBJ2-6	-	CASTVDSSGANVLTF	TGTGCCAGCACCGTTGACAGCTCTGGGGCCAACGTCCTGACTTTC
-	TRBV9	TRBJ1-2	-	CASSVGEASGYGYTF	TGTGCCAGCAGCGTAGGCGAGGCCTCGGGCTATGGCTACACCTTC
-	TRBV29-1	TRBJ2-7	many	CSVVQGGIYEQYF	TGCAGCGTCGTCCAGGGGGGAATCTACGAGCAGTACTTC
-	TRBV25-1	TRBJ1-3	few	CASSESEPGNTIYF	TGTGCCAGCAGTGAATCGGAACCAGGGAACACCATATATTTT
TRBD1	TRBV29-1	TRBJ1-4	-	CSILTGDGADEKLFF	TGCAGCATCCTGACAGGGGATGGGGCTGATGAAAAACTGTTTTTT
-	TRBV2	TRBJ2-7	-	CASSETGRYF	TGTGCCAGCAGTGAAACAGGGCGGTACTTC
TRBD1	TRBV2	TRBJ2-7	-	CASSTGAGEQYF	TGTGCCAGTTCGACAGGGGCGGGAGAGCAGTACTTC
-	TRBV29-1	TRBJ1-5	once	CSVEEWGSNQPQHF	TGCAGCGTTGAAGAGTGGGGTAGCAATCAGCCCCAGCATTTT
TRBD2	TRBV2	TRBJ2-1	-	CASGQTGGRASEFF	TGTGCCAGCGGCCAAACTGGCGGGAGAGCCTCCGAGTTCTTT
-	TRBV6-6	TRBJ2-5	few	CASSYLRGFQETQYF	TGTGCCAGCAGTTACCTCAGGGGCTTCCAAGAGACCCAGTACTTC
-	TRBV10-3	TRBJ1-1	-	CAISEFTGNTEAFF	TGTGCCATCAGTGAGTTTACCGGGAACACTGAAGCTTTCTTT
TRBD2	TRBV24-1	TRBJ2-7	-	CATSDSQATSGAYEQYF	TGTGCCACCAGTGATTCCCAGGCGACTAGCGGGGCCTACGAGCAGTACTTC
TRBD2	TRBV12-3/TRBV12-4	TRBJ2-5	-	CASSWALAGQETQYF	TGTGCCAGCAGTTGGGCCCTAGCGGGACAAGAGACCCAGTACTTC
TRBD1	TRBV12-3/TRBV12-4	TRBJ2-7	-	CACNRGQGYEQYF	TGTGCCTGCAACAGGGGGCAGGGCTACGAGCAGTACTTC
-	TRBV2	TRBJ1-6	few	CASILTWSSYNSPLHF	TGTGCCAGCATTTTAACCTGGAGCTCCTATAATTCACCCCTCCACTTT
TRBD2	TRBV29-1	TRBJ2-5	-	CSVEWREGLETQYF	TGCAGCGTTGAATGGCGGGAGGGCCTAGAGACCCAGTACTTC
TRBD1	TRBV24-1	TRBJ2-6	-	CATSDLQGAGANVLTF	TGTGCCACCAGTGATTTGCAGGGGGCTGGGGCCAACGTCCTGACTTTC
-	TRBV19	TRBJ2-5	few	CASSKVTRGGETQYF	TGTGCCAGTAGTAAGGTGACTAGGGGGGGAGAGACCCAGTACTTC
-	TRBV20-1	TRBJ1-3	-	CSAGPSSSGNTIYF	TGCAGTGCTGGGCCGTCCAGCTCTGGAAACACCATATATTTT
-	TRBV2	TRBJ2-6	many	CASSPARANVLTF	TGTGCCAGCAGCCCTGCGAGGGCCAACGTCCTGACTTTC
-	TRBV5-1	TRBJ1-6	many	CASSLGQGGGSPLHF	TGCGCCAGCAGCTTGGGTCAGGGAGGAGGATCACCCCTCCACTTT
-	TRBV29-1	TRBJ2-5	many	CSLVAPMVETQYF	TGCAGCCTTGTTGCGCCAATGGTAGAGACCCAGTACTTC
-	TRBV29-1	TRBJ2-5	-	CSARTSQETQYF	TGCAGCGCACGCACTTCACAAGAGACCCAGTACTTC
-	TRBV7-9	TRBJ2-5	many	CASSLGRETQYF	TGTGCCAGCAGCTTAGGGCGAGAGACCCAGTACTTC
TRBD2	TRBV2	TRBJ2-5	-	CASSLALTSDQETQYF	TGTGCCAGCAGTTTAGCCTTGACTAGCGATCAAGAGACCCAGTACTTC
-	TRBV10-3	TRBJ2-7	many	CAISAYTTYEQYF	TGTGCCATCAGTGCGTACACCACCTACGAGCAGTACTTC
TRBD1	TRBV25-1	TRBJ1-6	many	CASRGQGGNSPLHF	TGTGCCAGCAGGGGACAGGGGGGGAATTCACCCCTCCACTTT
TRBD1	TRBV5-1	TRBJ2-7	-	CASSLEGAPYEQCF	TGCGCCAGCAGCTTGGAGGGGGCCCCCTACGAGCAGTGCTTC